The T cell receptor beta chain described here comes from a study of immune cell composition in non-small cell lung cancer. Study summary: Tumours were mainly lung adenocarcinoma or squamous cell carcinoma. General observations from the study: Squamous carcinomas (approximately 75%) more often had tumour-associated clones >0.5% than adenocarcinomas (around 35%).

With regard to this clone: Its antigen is unknown.

Clones were read by immunoSEQ multiplex PCR, and TCRdb kept only the in-frame ones, dropping some. The sample yields about 2,000 clones, around 75% seen once. The source material was lung tumor tissue. The source is a human donor with non-small cell lung cancer.

The CDR3 DNA reads TGTGCCAGTAGTATAGCGGCAGGGGGACATCAGCCCCAGCATTTT. Amino acids: CASSIAAGGHQPQHF. V is TRBV19 and J is TRBJ1-5, with 7 bases that match TRBD1. Germline CDR1 and CDR2: LNHDA and SQIVND (reference sequence). V shed 1 base and J 5 bases; nucleotides not matched to a gene: 5. The CDR3 length is 15 residues.